These 10 T cell receptor beta chains were sequenced from one sample in a study of T cells in Graves' hyperthyroidism and ophthalmopathy. The source material, RNA transcripts, was used to amplify TCR beta CDR3 regions. The HTBI primer set was used in a first-round RT-PCR of the TCR CDR3. TCRdb re-derived calls from the multiplex PCR reads in MiXCR, one entry per CDR3 protein. The top ten clones hold 19% of a sample with about 570,000 distinct CDR3 sequences, roughly 50% of them seen once. Sample: peripheral blood or thyroid tissue (not recorded which). These receptors all come from an adult woman with Graves' disease, either hyperthyroidism or ophthalmopathy (not recorded which).

This clonotype was recorded only once. The chain is built from TRBV19 and TRBJ2-6; TRBD1 matches 7 bases. The ends lost 3 bases at V and 0 bases at J; junction bases unmatched: 2. The CDR3 length is 16 residues. Germline values: CDR1 LNHDA, CDR2 SQIVND (reference sequence). This CDR3 is CASSMTGYSGANVLTF. In DNA form, the CDR3 reads TGTGCCAGTAGTATGACAGGGTACTCTGGGGCCAACGTCCTGACTTTC.

This clonotype was recorded once. V usage is TRBV19 and J usage is TRBJ2-7, with 7 bases matching TRBD2. The CDR3 length is 14 residues. Germline V gene sequence: CDR1 LNHDA, CDR2 SQIVND (reference sequence). The J segment lost 3 bases and the V segment lost 7 bases, leaving 9 bases of the junction unmatched. CDR3 region: CASTLAVGNYEQYF. In nucleotides, the CDR3 is TGTGCCAGTACGCTAGCGGTGGGGAACTACGAGCAGTACTTC. Variable domain in full (rest from reference TRBV19 and TRBJ2-7): DGGITQSPKYLFRKEGQNVTLSCEQNLNHDAMYWYRQDPGQGLRLIYYSQIVNDFQKGDIAEGYSVSREKKESFPLTVTSAQKNPTAFYLCASTLAVGNYEQYFGPGTRLTVT.

This clonotype has at least ten counts. The genes are TRBV30 and TRBJ2-5; D unresolved. V lost 2 bases to trimming and J lost 0 bases, with 4 bases between them. The CDR3 contains 12 residues. Germline-derived CDR1 and CDR2 are GTSNPN and SVGIG (reference sequence). CDR3: CAWSPYQETQYF. The CDR3 coding sequence is TGTGCCTGGAGTCCGTACCAAGAGACCCAGTACTTC.

This clonotype came up a few times. CDR3 loop: CASSLIGGDQPQHF. DNA of the CDR3: TGTGCCAGCAGTTTGATAGGGGGCGACCAGCCCCAGCATTTT. The rearrangement joins TRBV12-3 or TRBV12-4 to TRBJ1-5; 7 nucleotides agree with TRBD1. The CDR3 spans 14 residues. V trimming: 3 bases; J trimming: 7 bases; junction bases outside the gene matches: 6.

Ten or more counts support this clonotype. This chain uses TRBV24-1 with TRBJ2-7, with 10 nucleotides matching TRBD2. V lost 9 bases and J lost 5; bases outside the gene matches: 3. Per the germline V gene, CDR1 is KGHDR and CDR2 is SFDVKD. This CDR3 is built from 12 residues. CDR3 DNA sequence: TGTGCCACCGCCGGGACTAGCGACGAGCAGTACTTC. Its translation: CATAGTSDEQYF.

Many counts were recorded for this clonotype. This sequence joins TRBV5-1 and TRBJ2-7; unclear D gene. The CDR3 contains 14 residues. The V gene's germline CDR1 is SGHRS and CDR2 YFSETQ. Deletions cut 5 bases from V and 0 bases from J, with 12 bases between. The CDR3 spells CASRFEAGSYEQYF. As DNA, the CDR3 is TGCGCCAGCAGATTCGAGGCTGGCTCCTACGAGCAGTACTTC.

The chain is built from TRBV7-2 and TRBJ2-7, with D maybe TRBD2 (6 bases). The CDR3 is 15 amino acids. Trimming shortened V by 6 bases and J by 0 bases, and 15 bases separated the two germline ends. The V gene's germline CDR1 is SGHTA and CDR2 FQGNSA. In nucleotides, the CDR3 is TGTGCCAGCAGTCGCGGGGAGGCAAACTCCTACGAGCAGTACTTC. Its protein product is CASSRGEANSYEQYF. The full variable domain, its missing parts supplied by reference TRBV7-2 and TRBJ2-7, is GAGVSQSPSNKVTEKGKDVELRCDPISGHTALYWYRQSLGQGLEFLIYFQGNSAPDKSGLPSDRFSAERTGGSVSTLTIQRTQQEDSAVYLCASSRGEANSYEQYFGPGTRLTVT.

This clonotype occurred many times. V gene TRBV20-1 combines with J gene TRBJ1-5; D possibly corresponds to TRBD1 (5 bases). Germline V gene data show CDR1 as DFQATT and CDR2 as SNEGSKA (reference sequence). This CDR3 is 12 amino acids long. Deletions cut 6 bases from V and 2 bases from J, with 8 bases between. The CDR3 loop reads CSADRGNQPQHF. The CDR3 coding sequence is TGCAGTGCCGACAGAGGCAATCAGCCCCAGCATTTT.

J is TRBJ1-4 and V is TRBV25-1; D may be TRBD1 (6 bases). The V gene lost 7 bases and the J gene lost 3 bases, with 15 bases spanning the gap. Germline lookup yields CDR1 MGHDK and CDR2 SYGVNS. This CDR3 contains 15 residues. As DNA, the CDR3 is TGTGCCAGCAATAAATTGACAGGTTCTAATGAAAAACTGTTTTTT. Encoded protein: CASNKLTGSNEKLFF.

The chain has TRBV2 and TRBJ1-5; perhaps TRBD1 as D (5 bases). The CDR3 length is 13 residues. Germline V gene sequence: CDR1 SNHLY, CDR2 FYNNEI. CDR3 sequence (DNA): TGTGCTAGAGGCCCCATGGGGGTTTTGTCCCAGCATTTT. Translated: CARGPMGVLSQHF.